Described below is a single T cell receptor beta chain sequence and its context. Antigen unknown. This sample is drawn from a study of cytomegalovirus exposure and HLA in healthy donors. Study-level information: Findings of an earlier analysis included roughly 110 million unique TCR beta sequences from roughly 200 million T cells. General study findings and limits: A few chains linked to CMV were shown in vitro to be specific for CMV antigens. A prior analysis recorded that most TCR beta V segments were productive about 90% or about 30% of the time.

CDR1 SNHLY and CDR2 FYNNEI come from the germline V gene. The CDR3 is 11 amino acids. V was shortened by 8 bases and J by 8 bases, with 12 bases between the two germline ends. Donors sampled were nominally healthy, though unrecorded immune exposures were likely. The PCR contained 60 Vbeta and 13 Jbeta primers. Assay used: immunoSEQ multiplex PCR; TCRdb lists only in-frame clones, some missing. The sample gives some 150,000 clones, around 79% of which show up once; 2% to 2.5% is in the top ten. This chain links TRBV2 with TRBJ1-2; the D gene is possibly TRBD1 (5 bases). Sequenced input: PBMCs. The clonotype comes from a man between 35 and 55 years old in good health and CMV-seronegative. The chain's CDR3 is CASLGVGGYTF. The CDR3 nucleotides are TGTGCCAGCCTAGGGGTCGGAGGCTACACCTTC.